The clone carrying this TCR beta chain has a handful of counts. The antigen is undetermined. A single record per CDR3 protein comes from TCRdb applying MiXCR to the 5' RACE reads. The data hold about 350,000 distinct CDR3 sequences, with around 15% observed a single time. CDR1 and CDR2 from the germline V gene are SGHTA and FQGNSA. V was cut by 3 bases and J by 4 bases, with 15 bases left in between. This CDR3 contains 15 residues. This entry comes from a study of T-cell memory formation after mild COVID-19. Study in general: TCR clusters were mostly donor specific.

Whole-study findings and limits: Clones shrinking from day 15 to 85 showed even CD4/CD8 mixes; later expanders tilted CD4+.

This chain uses TRBV7-2 with TRBJ1-1; D not resolved. This clonotype was sampled from a man aged 18 to 30 who had mild COVID-19 (a few samples of this study predate the infection). Cell type and time point are not known. Sequenced input: PBMCs or a T cell subset sorted from them (not recorded which). CDR3 sequence: CASSLDPGFLTEAFF. CDR3 sequence (DNA): TGTGCCAGCAGCTTGGATCCAGGATTTCTCACTGAAGCTTTCTTT.